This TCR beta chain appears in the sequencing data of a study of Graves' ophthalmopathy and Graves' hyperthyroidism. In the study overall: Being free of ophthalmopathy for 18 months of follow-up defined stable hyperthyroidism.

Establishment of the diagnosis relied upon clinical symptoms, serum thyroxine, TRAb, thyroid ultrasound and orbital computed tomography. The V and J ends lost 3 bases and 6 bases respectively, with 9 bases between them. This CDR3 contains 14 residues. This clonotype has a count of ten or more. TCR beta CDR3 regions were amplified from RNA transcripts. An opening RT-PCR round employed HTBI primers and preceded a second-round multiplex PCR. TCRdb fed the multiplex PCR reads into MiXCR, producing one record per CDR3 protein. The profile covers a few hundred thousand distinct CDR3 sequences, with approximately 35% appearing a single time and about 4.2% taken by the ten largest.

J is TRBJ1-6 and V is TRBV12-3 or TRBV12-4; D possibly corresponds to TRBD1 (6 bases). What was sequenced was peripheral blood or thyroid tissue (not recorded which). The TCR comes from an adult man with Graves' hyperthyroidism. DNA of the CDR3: TGTGCCAGCAGTTTCGGACAGATTAATTCACCCCTCCACTTT. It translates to CASSFGQINSPLHF.